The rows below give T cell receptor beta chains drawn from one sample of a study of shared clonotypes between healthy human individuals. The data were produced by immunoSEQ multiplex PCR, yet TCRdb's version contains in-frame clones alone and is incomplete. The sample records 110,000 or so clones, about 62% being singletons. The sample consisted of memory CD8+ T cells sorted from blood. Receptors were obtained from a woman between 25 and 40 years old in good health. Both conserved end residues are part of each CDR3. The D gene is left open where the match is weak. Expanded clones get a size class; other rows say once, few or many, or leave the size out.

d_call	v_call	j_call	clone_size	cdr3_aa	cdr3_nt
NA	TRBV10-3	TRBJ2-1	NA	CAISRRRDSNEQFF	TGTGCCATCTCCAGACGGAGGGATAGCAATGAGCAGTTCTTC
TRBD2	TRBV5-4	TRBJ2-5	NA	CASSSTSDLVEQYF	TGTGCCAGCAGCTCAACTAGCGACCTGGTGGAGCAGTACTTC
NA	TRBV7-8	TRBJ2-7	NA	CASSAGLLSRDSSPSYEQYF	TGTGCCAGCAGCGCCGGCCTCCTTTCCCGGGACTCGTCCCCCTCCTACGAGCAGTACTTC
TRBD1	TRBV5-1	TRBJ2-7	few	CASSIRTGGEQYF	TGCGCCAGCAGCATAAGGACAGGGGGCGAGCAGTACTTC
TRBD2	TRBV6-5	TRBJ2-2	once	CASSYSIGTSSGELFF	TGTGCCAGCAGTTACTCGATTGGGACTAGCTCCGGGGAGCTGTTTTTT
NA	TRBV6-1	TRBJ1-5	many	CASSEAGGNQPQHF	TGTGCCAGCAGTGAAGCTGGGGGAAATCAGCCCCAGCATTTT
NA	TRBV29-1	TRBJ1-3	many	CSCGVGNTIYF	TGCAGCTGTGGGGTAGGAAACACCATATATTTT
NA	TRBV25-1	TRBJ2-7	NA	CASSARDTSYEQYF	TGTGCCAGCAGTGCCCGGGACACGTCCTACGAGCAGTACTTC
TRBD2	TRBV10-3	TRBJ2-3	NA	CAISSGRAADTQYF	TGTGCCATCTCAAGCGGGAGGGCGGCAGATACGCAGTATTTT
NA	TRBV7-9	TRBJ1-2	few	CASSFPLTLPNYGYTF	TGTGCCAGCAGCTTCCCTCTTACCCTCCCAAACTATGGCTACACCTTC
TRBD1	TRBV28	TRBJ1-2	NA	CASSPPGQGLVGYTF	TGTGCCAGCAGTCCCCCGGGACAGGGGTTGGTCGGCTACACCTTC
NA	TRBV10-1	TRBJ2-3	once	CASSAIPEGLTQYF	TGCGCCAGCAGTGCCATACCCGAGGGGCTTACGCAGTATTTT
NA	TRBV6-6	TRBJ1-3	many	CASSYSIEGNTIYF	TGTGCCAGCAGTTACTCGATCGAGGGAAACACCATATATTTT